The T cell receptor (beta chain) described here comes from a study of blood T cell repertoires in COVID-19. Looking at the study overall: Specimens from acute and convalescent COVID-19 originated in the United States, Italy and Spain. Sample material is recorded as cDNA or gDNA derived from T cells, B-cell-depleted T cells, or PBMCs.

The CDR3 covers 15 residues. Trimming left V 3 bases short and J 8 bases short, with 17 bases between. Germline V gene data show CDR1 as SGHNT and CDR2 as YENEEA. In the original workflow: Amplification with reference gene primers provided the estimates of nucleated cell counts. Sequencing used immunoSEQ multiplex PCR; TCRdb keeps in-frame clones, though not all of them. V and J calls and clone size come straight from that table; D and trimming were deduced from the DNA. Altogether about 170,000 clones are present, roughly 85% being singletons, with the ten largest covering roughly 2%. Sequenced input: peripheral blood. The clonotype comes from an elderly woman with acute or convalescent COVID-19. V and J are TRBV11-3 and TRBJ2-1; D is possibly TRBD1 (6 bases). The CDR3 sequence: CASSLEARGMDEQFF. CDR3 DNA: TGTGCCAGCAGCTTGGAGGCCAGGGGTATGGATGAGCAGTTCTTC.